This T cell receptor (beta chain) stems from a study of OX40 agonist ivuxolimab in advanced cancers. Using immunoSEQ multiplex PCR, the repertoire was profiled, and TCRdb retains in-frame clones only, with some absent. Of 30,000 to 35,000 clones in the sample, 84% were seen once. V was cut by 4 bases and J by 3 bases, with 9 bases left in between. CDR1 PRHDT and CDR2 FYEKMQ come from the germline V gene (reference sequence). This CDR3 region has 13 residues. The TCR comes from an adult with an advanced solid tumor such as melanoma, head and neck, liver or kidney cancer. Sequenced material: CD4+ or CD8+ T cells sorted from blood, taken in a trial of the OX40 agonist ivuxolimab. The J gene is TRBJ1-2, the V gene TRBV13; D perhaps matches TRBD1 (6 bases). CDR3 DNA sequence: TGTGCCAGCAGCTGGGGGCGCGACTATGGCTACACCTTC. Translated: CASSWGRDYGYTF.